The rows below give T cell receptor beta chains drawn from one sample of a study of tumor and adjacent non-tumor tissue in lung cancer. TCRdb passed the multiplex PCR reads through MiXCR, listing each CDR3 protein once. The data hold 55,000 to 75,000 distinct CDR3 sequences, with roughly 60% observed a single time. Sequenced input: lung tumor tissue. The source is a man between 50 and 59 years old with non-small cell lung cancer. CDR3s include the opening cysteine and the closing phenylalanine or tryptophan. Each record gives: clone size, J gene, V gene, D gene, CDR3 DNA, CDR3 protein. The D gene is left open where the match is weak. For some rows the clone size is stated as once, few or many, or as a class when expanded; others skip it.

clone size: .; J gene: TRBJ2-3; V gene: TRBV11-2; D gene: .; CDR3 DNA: TGTGCCAGCAGCCTTTACCCGGTCAGTCAACGGAACACAGATACGCAGTATTTT; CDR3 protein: CASSLYPVSQRNTDTQYF
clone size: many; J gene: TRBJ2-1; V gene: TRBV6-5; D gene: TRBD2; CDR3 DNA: TGTGCCAGCAATACGGGAGGGCTGTACAATGAGCAGTTCTTC; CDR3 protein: CASNTGGLYNEQFF
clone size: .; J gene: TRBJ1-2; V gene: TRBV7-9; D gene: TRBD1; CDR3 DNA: TGTGCCAGCAGCTTAGGACAGGGGAACTATGGCTACACCTTC; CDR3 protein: CASSLGQGNYGYTF
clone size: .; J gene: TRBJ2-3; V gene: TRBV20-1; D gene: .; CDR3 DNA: TGCAGTGCAACCGGGGCTAGCGGCACAGATACGCAGTATTTT; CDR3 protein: CSATGASGTDTQYF
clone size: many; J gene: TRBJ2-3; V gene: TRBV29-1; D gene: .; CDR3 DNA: TGCAGCGTTGTTGGGGGGGGCGCAGTAGATACGCAGTATTTT; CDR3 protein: CSVVGGGAVDTQYF
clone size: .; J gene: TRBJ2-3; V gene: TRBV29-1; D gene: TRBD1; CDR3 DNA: TGCAGCGTTGTAGGGGGCGCGACAAATACGCAGTATTTT; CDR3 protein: CSVVGGATNTQYF
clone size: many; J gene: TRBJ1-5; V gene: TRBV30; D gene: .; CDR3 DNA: TGTGCCTGGAGTTCAGATGGCAATCAGCCCCAGCATTTT; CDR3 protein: CAWSSDGNQPQHF
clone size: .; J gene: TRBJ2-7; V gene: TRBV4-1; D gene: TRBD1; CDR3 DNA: TGCGCCAACAGCCTTGGGACAGCTGTCTACGAGCAGTACTTC; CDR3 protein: CANSLGTAVYEQYF
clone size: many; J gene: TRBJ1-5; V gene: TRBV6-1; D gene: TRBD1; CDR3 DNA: TGTGCCAGCCTACCCGGACAGGGGGCTGGGGGCAATCAGCCCCAGCATTTT; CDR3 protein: CASLPGQGAGGNQPQHF
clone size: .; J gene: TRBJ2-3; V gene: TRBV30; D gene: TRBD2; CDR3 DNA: TGTGCCTGGATACCTAGCGGGATTCGGTTAGCAGATACGCAGTATTTT; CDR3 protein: CAWIPSGIRLADTQYF
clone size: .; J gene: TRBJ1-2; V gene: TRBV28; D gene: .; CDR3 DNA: TGTGCCAGCAGTACCACCGGGACACCATATGGCTACACCTTC; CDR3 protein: CASSTTGTPYGYTF
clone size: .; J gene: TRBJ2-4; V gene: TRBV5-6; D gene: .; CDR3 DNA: TGCGCCAGCAGCCGGAATAGGGACAATCTAGGCAACATTCGGTACTTC; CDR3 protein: CASSRNRDNLGNIRYF
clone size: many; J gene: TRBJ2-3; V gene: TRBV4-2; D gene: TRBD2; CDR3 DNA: TGTGCCAGCAGCCAAGAGAGGGCAGCGGGGGGGCCGGTAGATACGCAGTATTTT; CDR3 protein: CASSQERAAGGPVDTQYF
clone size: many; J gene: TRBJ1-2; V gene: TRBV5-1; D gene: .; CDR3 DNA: TGCGCCAGCAGCTTGGAGGGGACTAACTATGGCTACACCTTC; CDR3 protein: CASSLEGTNYGYTF
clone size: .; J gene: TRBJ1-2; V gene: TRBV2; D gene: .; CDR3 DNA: TGTGCCAGCGTAAGGGGCTATGGCTACACCTTC; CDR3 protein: CASVRGYGYTF
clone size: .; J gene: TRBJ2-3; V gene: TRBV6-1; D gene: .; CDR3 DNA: TGTGCCACCAGTGAAACGGTTGCAGATACGCAGTATTTT; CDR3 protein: CATSETVADTQYF
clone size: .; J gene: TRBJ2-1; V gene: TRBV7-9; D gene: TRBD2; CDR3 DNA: TGCGCCAGCAGGGATGGGTGGGAGGGAAGCAATGAGCAGTTCTTC; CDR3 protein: CASRDGWEGSNEQFF
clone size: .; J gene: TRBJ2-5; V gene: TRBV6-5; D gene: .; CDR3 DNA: TGTGCCAGCACCCTATTGGAGGGCCGCGAGACCCAGTACTTC; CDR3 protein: CASTLLEGRETQYF
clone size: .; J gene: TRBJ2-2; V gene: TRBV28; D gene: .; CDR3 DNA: TGTGCCAGCAGTTTGTTTGGGGGGAAGCTGTTTTTT; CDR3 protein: CASSLFGGKLFF
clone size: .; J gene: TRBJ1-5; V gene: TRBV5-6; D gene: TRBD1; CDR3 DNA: TGTGCCGGCAGCTTGGGACCTCGGTGGGGACAGCACCAGCATTTT; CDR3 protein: CAGSLGPRWGQHQHF
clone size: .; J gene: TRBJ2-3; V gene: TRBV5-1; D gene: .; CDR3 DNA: TGCGCCAGCAGCGGGGACACTGGAGGGACAGATACGCAGTATTTT; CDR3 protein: CASSGDTGGTDTQYF
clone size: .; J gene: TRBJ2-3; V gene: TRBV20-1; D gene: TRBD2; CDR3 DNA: TGCAGTGCTAGACCTTCACTAGCGGACGCTAGCACAGATACGCAGTATTTT; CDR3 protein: CSARPSLADASTDTQYF
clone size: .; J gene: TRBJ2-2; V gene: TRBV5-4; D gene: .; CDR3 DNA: TGTGCCAGTGGCCCGGACAGCGCGAACACCGGGGAGCTGTTTTTT; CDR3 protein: CASGPDSANTGELFF
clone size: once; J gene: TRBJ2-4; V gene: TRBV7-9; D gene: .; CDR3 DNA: TGTGCCAGCAGCGAATGGGGGGCAGCGGCCAAAAACATTCGGTACTTC; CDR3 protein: CASSEWGAAAKNIRYF
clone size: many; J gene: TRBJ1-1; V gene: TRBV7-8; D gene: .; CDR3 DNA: TGTGCCAGCAGCTTAGCGCGGGGCGATCTGAAAACTGAAGCTTTCTTT; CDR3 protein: CASSLARGDLKTEAFF
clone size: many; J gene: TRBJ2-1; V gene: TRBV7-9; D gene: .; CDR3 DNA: TGTGCCAGCAGCTTAGACGGGGGAAGTTTTGAGCAGTTCTTC; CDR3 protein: CASSLDGGSFEQFF
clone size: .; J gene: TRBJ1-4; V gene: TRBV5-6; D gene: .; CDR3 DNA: TGTGCCAGCAGCTTGGAGCCGGATGAAAAACTGTTTTTT; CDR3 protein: CASSLEPDEKLFF
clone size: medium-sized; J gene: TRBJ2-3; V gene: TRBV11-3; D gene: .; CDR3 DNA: TGTGCCAGCAGCTTAGAAGGGCGGAACACAGATACGCAGTATTTT; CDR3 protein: CASSLEGRNTDTQYF
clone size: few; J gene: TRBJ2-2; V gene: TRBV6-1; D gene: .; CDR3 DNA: TGTGCCAGTGCTTACTCCGGGGTCACCGGGGAGCTGTTTTTT; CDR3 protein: CASAYSGVTGELFF
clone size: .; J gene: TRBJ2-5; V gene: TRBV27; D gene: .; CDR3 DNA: TGTGCCAGCAGTCTGCGGGAAGCGTTCCAAGAGACCCAGTACTTC; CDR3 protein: CASSLREAFQETQYF
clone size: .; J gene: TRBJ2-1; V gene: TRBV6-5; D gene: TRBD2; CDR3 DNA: TGTGCCAGCAGCTCCGGGACTAGCGCGAGGTTCAGGAATGAGCACTTCTTC; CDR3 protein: CASSSGTSARFRNEHFF
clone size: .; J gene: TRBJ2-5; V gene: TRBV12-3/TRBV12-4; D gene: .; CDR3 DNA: TGTGCCAGCAGTTTAGCGGGAAGCGCTAGTGCCCAGTACTTC; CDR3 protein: CASSLAGSASAQYF
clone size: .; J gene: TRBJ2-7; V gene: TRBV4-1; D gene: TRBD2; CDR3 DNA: TGCGCCAGCAGCCAAGTCACTAGCGGGAGGGCCTACGAGCAGTACTTC; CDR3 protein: CASSQVTSGRAYEQYF
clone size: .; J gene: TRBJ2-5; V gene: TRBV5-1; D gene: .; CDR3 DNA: TGCGCCAGCAGCTTGGAAGAGACCCAGTACTTC; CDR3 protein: CASSLEETQYF
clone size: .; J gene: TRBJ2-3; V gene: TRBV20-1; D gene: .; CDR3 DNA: TGCAGTGCCAGACCACCGAGAGTGGGTCGAGAGCTCACAGATACGCAGTATTTT; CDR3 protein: CSARPPRVGRELTDTQYF
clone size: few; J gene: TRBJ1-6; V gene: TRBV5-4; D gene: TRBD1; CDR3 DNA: TGTGCCAGCAGCCGGGACAGGCGTAGCTCCTATAATTCACCCCCCCACTTT; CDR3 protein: CASSRDRRSSYNSPPHF
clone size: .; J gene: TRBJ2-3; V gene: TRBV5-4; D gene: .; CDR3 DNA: TGTGCCAGCAGCTCGAACCAGGGACCATATACGCAGTATTTT; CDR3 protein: CASSSNQGPYTQYF
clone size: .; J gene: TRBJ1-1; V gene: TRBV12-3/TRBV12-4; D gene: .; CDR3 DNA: TGTGCCAGCAGTCCACAGGCCCAGAACACTGAAGCTTTCTTC; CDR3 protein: CASSPQAQNTEAFF
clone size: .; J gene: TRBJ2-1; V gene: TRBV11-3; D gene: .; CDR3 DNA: TGTGCCAACAGCCTCGAAGTGCGGTCCCGCGATGAGCAGCTCTTC; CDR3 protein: CANSLEVRSRDEQLF
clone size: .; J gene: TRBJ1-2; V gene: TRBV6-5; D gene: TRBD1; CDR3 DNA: TGTGTCAGCAGTGGAAGGACAGGGGAAATTGACTACACCTTC; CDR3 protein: CVSSGRTGEIDYTF